A single sample gave rise to the 29 T cell receptor beta chains below, sequenced in a study of CD8 T cells in Susac syndrome. RNA amounts of about 0.45 to 1 ug underwent reverse transcription with random hexamers. TCRdb fed the immunoSEQ multiplex PCR reads into MiXCR, producing one record per CDR3 protein. The sample lists fewer than 300,000 distinct CDR3 sequences; roughly 85% were seen once. What was sequenced was CD8+ T cells from PBMCs. Receptors were obtained from a human donor with multiple sclerosis.

V gene TRBV18 combines with J gene TRBJ2-2, with 7 bases identical to TRBD2. The CDR3 covers 16 residues. CDR1 and CDR2 (germline): KGHSH, LQKENI. With 6 bases clipped from V and 2 bases from J, the junction kept 9 bases outside the gene matches. The CDR3 DNA follows: TGTGCCAGCTCCAGGTGGGCTAGCGGCAACACCGGGGAGCTGTTTTTT. Its protein is CASSRWASGNTGELFF.

The CDR3 nucleotides are TGTGCCAGCAGTTTCAGCCAGTCCCCATACGAGCAGTACTTC. Residues: CASSFSQSPYEQYF. This rearrangement joins TRBV28 to TRBJ2-7; D is undetermined. Germline CDR1 and CDR2: MDHEN and SYDVKM. V lost 3 bases and J 4 bases, leaving 13 bases between the germline ends. The CDR3 spans 14 residues.

The chain carries TRBV7-3 and TRBJ1-2, with D possibly matching TRBD1 (5 bases). Trimming cost V 5 bases and J 6 bases, with 19 bases left between them. The CDR3 contains 15 residues. Germline V gene sequence: CDR1 SGHTA, CDR2 FQGTGA. The CDR3 nucleotides read TGTGCCAGCAGCCCACCGGGAGGGGTTGGGGATGGCTACACCTTC. Residues: CASSPPGGVGDGYTF. The full variable domain, with the rest looked up from reference TRBV7-3 and TRBJ1-2, is GAGVSQTPSNKVTEKGKYVELRCDPISGHTALYWYRQSLGQGPEFLIYFQGTGAADDSGLPNDRFFAVRPEGSVSTLKIQRTERGDSAVYLCASSPPGGVGDGYTFGSGTRLTVV.

The chain combines TRBV20-1 with TRBJ2-7; TRBD2 matches at 8 bases. The germline gives CDR1 DFQATT, CDR2 SNEGSKA (reference sequence). Unmatched junction bases numbered 12, after V lost 1 base and J lost 4 bases. The CDR3 consists of 16 residues. The CDR3 sequence: CSARAAPGGAVYEQYF. DNA for the CDR3: TGCAGTGCTAGAGCCGCGCCGGGGGGGGCCGTTTACGAGCAGTACTTC.

This chain connects TRBV14 to TRBJ1-1; TRBD1 aligns across 7 bases. The CDR3 is 14 residues long. Germline CDR1 SGHDN, CDR2 FVKESK. V dropped 4 bases and J dropped 5; count of bases not matched to a gene: 7. This CDR3 is CASSRATGRTEAFF. CDR3 DNA: TGTGCCAGCAGCCGGGCGACAGGGAGGACTGAAGCTTTCTTT.

The chain is built from TRBV27 and TRBJ1-2, with D unclear. The length of the CDR3 is 13 residues. The ends were cut back, 5 bases at V and 2 bases at J, with 9 bases in the middle. CDR1 and CDR2 (germline): MNHEY, SMNVEV (reference sequence). CDR3 sequence reads: CASSPTINYGYTF. CDR3 DNA: TGTGCCAGCAGTCCGACGATAAACTATGGCTACACCTTC.

This chain links TRBV9 with TRBJ2-3; TRBD2 agrees at 11 bases. This CDR3 contains 16 residues. Trimming at V came to 2 bases and at J to 4 bases, leaving 6 bases not matched to a gene. Germline V lookup: CDR1 SGDLS, CDR2 YYNGEE. The CDR3, as DNA: TGTGCCAGCAGCGTGCTAGCGGGAGGTTCCGCAGATACGCAGTATTTT. It translates to CASSVLAGGSADTQYF.

V gene TRBV7-3 combines with J gene TRBJ2-3; unclear D gene. Germline CDR1 is SGHTA and CDR2 is FQGTGA. The CDR3 spans 14 residues. The V end lost 5 bases, the J end lost 2 bases, and 11 bases lay between the germline ends. DNA for the CDR3: TGTGCCAGCAGCCCGCTCCTACCCACAGATACGCAGTATTTT. Translating it yields CASSPLLPTDTQYF.

The table lists this clonotype with a few counts. This chain links TRBV28 with TRBJ2-7; TRBD1 agrees at 7 bases. In germline, CDR1 is MDHEN, CDR2 SYDVKM. Trimming cost V 4 bases and J 5 bases; bases outside gene matches: 11. The CDR3 is 15 amino acids. The DNA for the CDR3 is TGTGCCAGCAGTTATGATTTCCAGGGGGACGACGAGCAGTACTTC. This sequence encodes CASSYDFQGDDEQYF.

The chain has TRBV5-1 and TRBJ2-7; unclear D gene. The CDR3 runs 14 residues. In germline, CDR1 is SGHRS, CDR2 YFSETQ. V was cut by 6 bases and J by 4 bases, with 17 bases left in between. CDR3 region: CASTSPGNLYEQYF. CDR3 nucleotides: TGCGCCAGCACCTCGCCCGGCAATTTATACGAGCAGTACTTC.

The V gene is TRBV20-1, the J gene TRBJ1-5; D perhaps matches TRBD1 (5 bases). Germline V gene sequence: CDR1 DFQATT, CDR2 SNEGSKA (reference sequence). There are 15 residues in the CDR3. Trimming stripped 4 bases from V and 1 base from J, with 14 bases between. The CDR3 here is CSAKALGESNQPQHF. CDR3 nucleotides: TGCAGTGCTAAAGCGCTAGGGGAGAGCAATCAGCCCCAGCATTTT.

This chain connects TRBV9 to TRBJ2-5, with D possibly being TRBD1 or TRBD2 (5 bases each). The germline V gene has CDR1 SGDLS and CDR2 YYNGEE. The CDR3 loop spans 14 amino acids. Trimming pared 4 bases from V and 6 bases from J, leaving 16 bases between. The DNA of the CDR3 is TGTGCCAGCAGCCTCGGGACCCAAGAGAAGACCCAGTACTTC. It translates to CASSLGTQEKTQYF.

This sequence joins TRBV27 and TRBJ2-2; TRBD2 might be the D (7 bases). The CDR3 is 12 residues long. Germline V gene sequence: CDR1 MNHEY, CDR2 SMNVEV (reference sequence). The CDR3 loop is CASRGAPGELFF. CDR3 bases: TGTGCTTCTCGGGGGGCCCCCGGGGAGCTGTTTTTT.

The J gene is TRBJ2-1, the V gene TRBV5-4; possibly TRBD1 or TRBD2 for D (5 bases each). V lost 3 bases and J lost 0, with 16 bases in between. The CDR3 runs to 17 residues. The germline CDR1 and CDR2 sequences are SGHNT and YYREEE (reference sequence). CDR3 bases: TGTGCCAGCAGCTCGATGGGGACCACTAGCTCCTACAATGAGCAGTTCTTC. Translated: CASSSMGTTSSYNEQFF.

The chain joins TRBV5-6 to TRBJ2-3, with no clear D. Trimming took 2 bases from V and 6 from J, leaving 13 bases between them. This CDR3 comprises 14 residues. From germline, CDR1 is SGHDT and CDR2 YYEEEE. This CDR3 is CASSFRSGLDTQYF. For the CDR3, the DNA is TGTGCCAGCAGCTTTCGATCTGGGCTCGATACGCAGTATTTT.

This clonotype turned up a few times. The rearrangement joins TRBV27 to TRBJ2-7; D unclear. The CDR3 sequence is 13 residues long. CDR1 MNHEY and CDR2 SMNVEV come from the germline V gene (reference sequence). Trimming took 3 bases from V and 1 from J, leaving 7 bases between them. The CDR3 DNA is TGTGCCAGCAGTTTTGGGCGGTCCTACGAGCAGTACTTC. Its translation: CASSFGRSYEQYF.

This clonotype came up once. V and J are TRBV7-3 and TRBJ2-2; no definite D call. The CDR3 extends over 14 amino acids. The V gene lost 3 bases and the J gene lost 4 bases, with 9 bases spanning the gap. CDR1 SGHTA and CDR2 FQGTGA come from the germline V gene. The CDR3 reads CASSFQFSTGELFF. CDR3 sequence (DNA): TGTGCCAGCAGCTTCCAGTTCTCCACCGGGGAGCTGTTTTTT.

V and J are TRBV7-9 and TRBJ1-3, with 8 bases fitting TRBD1. V lost 8 bases to trimming and J lost 0 bases; unmatched junction nucleotides: 6. CDR1 is SEHNR, CDR2 FQNEAQ, per germline (reference sequence). The CDR3 loop spans 15 amino acids. The CDR3 protein is CASWEGQGSGNTIYF. In DNA, the CDR3 is TGTGCCAGCTGGGAAGGACAGGGCTCTGGAAACACCATATATTTT.

The V gene is TRBV10-3, the J gene TRBJ2-1, with TRBD2 identical over 14 bases. CDR1 is ENHRY, CDR2 SYGVKD, per germline. The CDR3 has 17 residues. V trimming: 0 bases; J trimming: 4 bases; junction bases outside the gene matches: 2. CDR3 loop: CAISESGTSGGYNEQFF. The CDR3 nucleotides read TGTGCCATCAGTGAGTCGGGGACTAGCGGGGGTTACAATGAGCAGTTCTTC.

The rearrangement joins TRBV7-9 to TRBJ2-3, with TRBD1 matching 7 bases. CDR3 size: 18 residues. With 4 bases clipped from V and 2 bases from J, the junction kept 15 bases outside the gene matches. CDR1 and CDR2 (germline): SEHNR, FQNEAQ (reference sequence). The CDR3 DNA reads TGTGCCAGCAGCTCCACAGCCCCCGGGACAGATGCCACAGATACGCAGTATTTT. Protein product: CASSSTAPGTDATDTQYF.

CDR3 amino acids: CASSISGTSIGELFF. The CDR3 DNA reads TGTGCCAGTAGTATCAGCGGGACTAGTATCGGGGAGCTGTTTTTT. The genes are TRBV19 and TRBJ2-2, with 8 bases that match TRBD2. The length of the CDR3 is 15 residues. Germline V gives CDR1 LNHDA, CDR2 SQIVND (reference sequence). V dropped 3 bases and J dropped 7; count of bases not matched to a gene: 7. Together with reference TRBV19 and TRBJ2-2, the CDR3 gives the full variable domain: DGGITQSPKYLFRKEGQNVTLSCEQNLNHDAMYWYRQDPGQGLRLIYYSQIVNDFQKGDIAEGYSVSREKKESFPLTVTSAQKNPTAFYLCASSISGTSIGELFFGEGSRLTVL.

The chain joins TRBV9 to TRBJ2-1; possible D gene TRBD1, 6 bases. V was shortened by 4 bases and J by 5 bases, with 10 bases between the two germline ends. Germline values: CDR1 SGDLS, CDR2 YYNGEE. The CDR3 spans 13 residues. The CDR3 DNA sequence: TGTGCCAGCAGCCGAGGGGGAGACAATGAGCAGTTCTTC. Residues: CASSRGGDNEQFF.

The J gene is TRBJ2-1, the V gene TRBV27, with TRBD1 identical over 8 bases. Losses at the gene ends were 7 bases for V and 4 bases for J; bases not matched to a gene: 12. The CDR3 sequence is 16 residues long. Germline loops: CDR1 MNHEY, CDR2 SMNVEV (reference sequence). The CDR3 is CASTALPGTGYNEQFF. The CDR3 bases are TGTGCCAGCACTGCTCTTCCCGGGACAGGTTACAATGAGCAGTTCTTC.

The CDR3 coding sequence is TGTGCCAGCTCCGTTAGTGGGTCCTACAATGAGCAGTTCTTC. This gives the protein CASSVSGSYNEQFF. The chain carries TRBV7-6 and TRBJ2-1; D gene unclear. The CDR3 contains 14 residues. V dropped 8 bases and J dropped 1 base, with 12 bases sitting between them. From germline, CDR1 is SGHVS and CDR2 FNYEAQ.

This chain joins TRBV5-5 and TRBJ2-5; maybe TRBD1 (6 bases). The germline V gene has CDR1 SGHKS and CDR2 YYEKEE (reference sequence). The CDR3 has 15 amino acids. V lost 1 base and J 5 bases, leaving 15 bases between the germline ends. This chain's CDR3 is CASSLMNRVGETQYF. Here the CDR3 DNA reads TGTGCCAGCAGCTTGATGAACAGGGTAGGGGAGACCCAGTACTTC.

The chain is built from TRBV6-6 and TRBJ1-5, with D unresolved. The CDR3 runs 12 residues. The germline V gene encodes CDR1 MNHNY and CDR2 SVGAGI (reference sequence). V was trimmed by 0 bases and J by 6 bases, leaving 3 bases between them. Here the CDR3 DNA reads TGTGCCAGCAGTTACTCGGGTCAGCCCCAGCATTTT. This encodes CASSYSGQPQHF.

The chain is built from TRBV9 and TRBJ2-7, with D perhaps being TRBD1 or TRBD2 (5 bases each). The CDR3 consists of 13 residues. Trimming shortened V by 4 bases and J by 5 bases, and 13 bases separated the two germline ends. Germline V gene data show CDR1 as SGDLS and CDR2 as YYNGEE. This chain's CDR3 is CASSLRDRDEQYF. CDR3 sequence (DNA): TGTGCCAGCAGCCTCAGGGACCGGGACGAGCAGTACTTC. The full variable domain, completed using reference TRBV9 and TRBJ2-7, is DSGVTQTPKHLITATGQRVTLRCSPRSGDLSVYWYQQSLDQGLQFLIQYYNGEERAKGNILERFSAQQFPDLHSELNLSSLELGDSALYFCASSLRDRDEQYFGPGTRLTVT.

The V gene is TRBV27, the J gene TRBJ2-1; TRBD1 might be the D (6 bases). Germline V gene lookup returns CDR1 MNHEY and CDR2 SMNVEV (reference sequence). The V and J ends lost 6 bases and 12 bases respectively, with 15 bases between them. The CDR3 sequence is 12 residues long. As DNA, the CDR3 is TGTGCCAGCAGACCTCCAGGGGATCGGCAGTTCTTC. This translates into CASRPPGDRQFF.

V is TRBV7-9 and J is TRBJ2-2, with TRBD2 as a possible D gene (7 bases). CDR1 SEHNR and CDR2 FQNEAQ come from the germline V gene (reference sequence). The length of the CDR3 is 16 residues. The V and J ends lost 6 bases and 1 base respectively, with 15 bases between them. The CDR3 coding sequence is TGTGCCAGCAGTCCCTGGGAGGGACAGAACACCGGGGAGCTGTTTTTT. Its protein is CASSPWEGQNTGELFF.